A single TCR beta chain is shown here with its context. Original analysis: Reference gene primer amplification gave estimated nucleated cell counts. Sequencing was performed with immunoSEQ multiplex PCR; in TCRdb, only in-frame clones are kept and a portion is missing. The V and J calls and clone size come from that table; D and trimming were worked out from the DNA. Altogether about 120,000 clones are present, around 89% being singletons, with the ten largest covering 3.8%. The CDR3 loop spans 14 amino acids. The V end was cut by 1 base, the J end by 6 bases, with 9 bases between. CDR1 and CDR2 from the germline V gene are LGHNA and YNFKEQ. The sample originates from a study of blood T cell repertoires in COVID-19. Looking at the study overall: Samples came from the United States, Italy and Spain, spanning acute and convalescent COVID-19.

The J gene is TRBJ1-4, the V gene TRBV4-2; no definite D call. The specimen sequenced was peripheral blood. The receptor's source is a woman aged 60-75 years with COVID-19, enrolled during active disease. The CDR3 nucleotides are TGTGCCAGCAGCCAAGTTTCCGGGGATGAAAAACTGTTTTTT. This translates into CASSQVSGDEKLFF.